A selection of T cell receptor beta chains follows, all from one sample in a study of brain T cells in children with intractable seizures. TCRdb's table, derived via immunoSEQ multiplex PCR, lists solely in-frame clones and lacks some. The sample contains about 340,000 clones, about 94% of which appear only once. This specimen consisted of peripheral blood, obtained 5 to 6 months after surgery. The receptors shown here come from a boy younger than two with tuberous sclerosis and intractable seizures. The CDR3 runs from the conserved cysteine through the conserved F or W. A D gene is named only where the DNA matches it firmly. Only part of the rows carry a size: once, few, many, or a class if the clone is expanded.

D	V	J	size	length	DNA	CDR3
NA	TRBV5-4	TRBJ2-3	NA	14	TGTGCCAGCAGCTTGGCGGGGGCCACAGATACGCAGTATTTT	CASSLAGATDTQYF
TRBD2	TRBV7-6	TRBJ2-5	NA	16	TGTGCCAGCAGCTTAGCGCGTACTAGCGGGGGAGAGACCCAGTACTTC	CASSLARTSGGETQYF
NA	TRBV7-9	TRBJ2-5	NA	17	TGTGCCAGCAGCTTAGCTCTCCGACCCACGTACCAAGAGACCCAGTACTTC	CASSLALRPTYQETQYF
TRBD1	TRBV6-5	TRBJ1-1	NA	14	TGTGCCAGCAGTCAACGACAGGGGTACACTGAAGCTTTCTTT	CASSQRQGYTEAFF
NA	TRBV2	TRBJ1-2	NA	12	TGTGCCAGCAGACTCCTGGGCTATGGCTACACCTTC	CASRLLGYGYTF
TRBD2	TRBV7-9	TRBJ2-1	NA	15	TGTGCCAGCAGCTTAGTAGCGGGAGTTTTCGGTGAGCAGTTCTTC	CASSLVAGVFGEQFF
NA	TRBV11-3	TRBJ2-3	NA	16	TGTGCCAGCAGCTTAGCTTCATTAACCCTCCCAGATACGCAGTATTTT	CASSLASLTLPDTQYF
NA	TRBV6-5	TRBJ2-1	NA	14	TGTGCCAGCCGCCCCGGGACTGGGTGGTATGAGCAGTTCTTC	CASRPGTGWYEQFF
TRBD2	TRBV29-1	TRBJ2-3	NA	16	TGCAGCGTTCGGGGGTGGGCTAGCGGGGGAACGGATACGCAGTATTTT	CSVRGWASGGTDTQYF
TRBD1	TRBV27	TRBJ1-5	NA	16	TGTGCCAGCAGTTTGAGGGCCAGGGGGCTCAATCAGCCCCAGCATTTT	CASSLRARGLNQPQHF
NA	TRBV21-1	TRBJ2-3	NA	14	TGTGCCAGCAGCAAAGAGAGGCAGGGGCGGACGCAGTATTTT	CASSKERQGRTQYF
NA	TRBV19	TRBJ1-5	NA	17	TGTGCCAGTAGTATAAGGAGTGGTGACAGGATAAATCAGCCCCAGCATTTT	CASSIRSGDRINQPQHF
NA	TRBV30	TRBJ2-5	NA	13	TGTGCCTGGAGTAAAGGGGTGCGAGAGACCCAGTACTTC	CAWSKGVRETQYF
NA	TRBV30	TRBJ1-2	NA	13	TGTGCCTGGACCCCGGAAAAGGAGAGGGGCTACACCTTC	CAWTPEKERGYTF
NA	TRBV30	TRBJ2-7	once	11	TGTGCCTGGACCAGAACCTACGAGCAGTACTTC	CAWTRTYEQYF
NA	TRBV30	TRBJ1-3	NA	14	TGTGCCTGGAGTGTATCCGGAGCTGGGGGCACCATATATTTT	CAWSVSGAGGTIYF
NA	TRBV20-1	TRBJ1-3	NA	13	TGCAGTGCTAGTCAGAGCTCTGGAAACACCATATATTTT	CSASQSSGNTIYF
TRBD2	TRBV7-2	TRBJ2-2	NA	15	TGTGCCAGCAGTGCTAGCGGGGGGAACACCGGGGAGCTGTTTTTT	CASSASGGNTGELFF
NA	TRBV11-2	TRBJ2-7	NA	15	TGTGCCAGCAGCTTCCTGAGGCACCGGCCCTACGAGCAGTACTTC	CASSFLRHRPYEQYF
TRBD1	TRBV2	TRBJ1-2	NA	13	TGTGCCAGCAGGGGACAGGGGGCGTATGGCTACACCTTC	CASRGQGAYGYTF
TRBD2	TRBV7-2	TRBJ2-7	NA	15	TGTGCCAGCAGCCTTACTAGCGGGAGTTCCTACGAGCAGTACTTC	CASSLTSGSSYEQYF
TRBD2	TRBV11-2	TRBJ2-3	NA	14	TGTGCCAGCAGCTTAGCAGCGGGAGGGGGTACGCAGTATTTT	CASSLAAGGGTQYF
TRBD2	TRBV5-1	TRBJ2-1	NA	19	TGCGCCAGCAGCTTGGTTACTAGCGGGGGGTACCTTCACAGAAATGAGCAGTTCTTC	CASSLVTSGGYLHRNEQFF